The 25 T cell receptor beta chains given below trace back to one sample, sequenced in a study of blood T cell repertoires in COVID-19. Libraries were prepared by immunoSEQ multiplex PCR; TCRdb keeps only in-frame clonotypes and omits some of them. The sample includes 120,000 to 150,000 clones, about 87% seen only once; the top ten take under 7.5%. Sequencing was carried out using peripheral blood. The receptors derive from a man of 80 years or more with acute or convalescent COVID-19.

J is TRBJ2-3 and V is TRBV10-1; D perhaps matches TRBD2 (5 bases). The germline V and J ends were trimmed by 0 bases and 3 bases, with 13 bases remaining between them. This CDR3 is built from 16 residues. Per germline, CDR1 WNHNN and CDR2 SYGVQD (reference sequence). The CDR3 DNA sequence: TGCGCCAGCAGTGAGTCCGCTAGCCCTGGTACAGATACGCAGTATTTT. Translating it yields CASSESASPGTDTQYF.

The gene calls are TRBV5-1 and TRBJ2-5; TRBD2 aligns across 10 bases. Per germline, CDR1 SGHRS and CDR2 YFSETQ. Trimming cost V 0 bases and J 1 base; bases outside gene matches: 3. The CDR3 loop spans 16 amino acids. The CDR3 region has the DNA TGCGCCAGCAGCTTGGGTCTAGCGGGGGTCCAAGAGACCCAGTACTTC. This sequence encodes CASSLGLAGVQETQYF.

This clone came up once. The chain links TRBV21-1 to TRBJ1-1; the table's D call, TRBD1, was not checked against the DNA. TRBV21-1 is a pseudogene. The CDR3 runs to 18 residues. The CDR3 DNA sequence: TGTGCCAGCAGCAAAGAACGACGCAGGGGAAGGGTGAACACTGAAGCTTTCTTT. Its protein is CASSKERRRGRVNTEAFF.

This chain connects TRBV19 to TRBJ1-4, with D possibly TRBD1 on 6 matching bases. Germline values: CDR1 LNHDA, CDR2 SQIVND (reference sequence). The CDR3 loop spans 16 amino acids. V dropped 4 bases and J dropped 0 bases, with 12 bases sitting between them. The CDR3 is CASSKRRQATNEKLFF. For the CDR3, the DNA is TGTGCCAGTAGTAAAAGGCGACAGGCAACTAATGAAAAACTGTTTTTT.

The V and J genes are TRBV5-3 and TRBJ2-7; 8 bases are a match to TRBD1. TRBV5-3 is annotated as an ORF whose role is uncertain. The CDR3 totals 13 residues. The V and J ends lost 10 bases and 2 bases, in that order; junction bases with no gene match: 8. CDR3 coding DNA: TGTGCCGCAAGCCGGGACAGGCCCTACGAGCAGTACTTC. This translates into CAASRDRPYEQYF.

The rearrangement links TRBV5-1 to TRBJ2-1; TRBD2 agrees at 13 bases. The germline V gene has CDR1 SGHRS and CDR2 YFSETQ. J gave up 4 bases and V 1 base, and 5 bases lay outside the gene matches. This CDR3 spans 17 amino acids. The CDR3 region is CASSLTPGLAGYNEQFF. CDR3 coding DNA: TGCGCCAGCAGCTTGACCCCGGGACTAGCGGGGTACAATGAGCAGTTCTTC.

The chain has TRBV5-1 and TRBJ2-3; 7 bases are shared with TRBD1. Germline V gives CDR1 SGHRS, CDR2 YFSETQ. V lost 2 bases, J lost 4 bases, and 7 bases stayed unmatched. There are 15 residues in the CDR3. The CDR3 sequence is CASSFGQGVADTQYF. CDR3 in DNA: TGCGCCAGCAGCTTTGGGCAGGGGGTCGCAGATACGCAGTATTTT.

The chain uses TRBV6-5 and TRBJ1-1; TRBD1 might be the D (5 bases). CDR1 is MNHEY, CDR2 SVGAGI, per germline. Trimming left V 6 bases short and J 5 bases short, with 10 bases between. This CDR3 is built from 12 residues. The CDR3 coding sequence is TGTGCCAGCAGCAGGGAGGGAACTGAAGCTTTCTTT. Protein product: CASSREGTEAFF.

This chain links TRBV7-3 with TRBJ2-1; the D gene is possibly TRBD2 (5 bases). V was shortened by 4 bases and J by 10 bases, with 11 bases between the two germline ends. The CDR3 is made up of 12 amino acids. Germline CDR1 and CDR2: SGHTA and FQGTGA. The CDR3 region is CASSSGVGEQFF. DNA of the CDR3: TGTGCCAGCAGCTCCGGGGTCGGCGAGCAGTTCTTC.

The chain combines TRBV18 with TRBJ1-3; D gene uncertain. There are 17 residues in the CDR3. CDR1 is KGHSH and CDR2 is LQKENI in the germline V gene. Trimming took 1 base from V and 0 from J, leaving 13 bases between them. The CDR3 reads CASSPQAGHPSGNTIYF. The CDR3 bases are TGTGCCAGCTCACCACAAGCGGGCCATCCCTCTGGAAACACCATATATTTT.

The J gene is TRBJ2-7, the V gene TRBV2; D is undetermined. The CDR3 contains 13 residues. Germline CDR1 is SNHLY and CDR2 is FYNNEI. V gave up 7 bases and J gave up 0 bases, with 10 bases separating them. Here the CDR3 reads CASTGAHSYEQYF. In DNA form, the CDR3 reads TGTGCCAGCACCGGAGCCCACTCCTACGAGCAGTACTTC.

The chain has TRBV28 and TRBJ2-3, with TRBD2 matching 11 bases. The CDR3 runs 15 residues. Germline V CDR1 and CDR2: MDHEN, SYDVKM. V shed 6 bases, J shed 7 bases, and the junction held 9 bases outside the gene matches. The CDR3 loop reads CASSPGTSGLNTQYF. CDR3 coding DNA: TGTGCCAGCAGCCCCGGGACTAGCGGTTTAAATACGCAGTATTTT.

This chain connects TRBV7-9 to TRBJ2-1; 10 bases agree with TRBD1. Germline assignment: CDR1 SEHNR and CDR2 FQNEAQ (reference sequence). Germline trimming cut 0 bases from V and 7 bases from J; bases unmatched to any gene: 0. This CDR3 has 14 amino acids. The CDR3 here is CASSLAGQGNEQFF. The CDR3 coding sequence is TGTGCCAGCAGCTTAGCGGGACAGGGGAATGAGCAGTTCTTC.

The chain uses TRBV27 and TRBJ2-7; D is possibly TRBD2 (5 bases). Trimming took 4 bases from V and 2 from J, leaving 9 bases between them. Germline CDR1 reads MNHEY; CDR2 reads SMNVEV (reference sequence). CDR3 size: 13 residues. Here the CDR3 reads CASSYQRTYEQYF. CDR3 DNA: TGTGCCAGCAGTTATCAGCGGACCTACGAGCAGTACTTC.

The V call is TRBV3-1 (or the pseudogene TRBV3-2), the J call TRBJ1-6; weak D call: TRBD1 (5 bases). The germline V gene encodes CDR1 LGHDT and CDR2 YNNKEL (reference sequence). The CDR3 has 13 amino acids. V lost 7 bases and J 7 bases, leaving 11 bases between the germline ends. CDR3 in DNA: TGTGCCAGCACCCCCCGGGGGAATTCACCCCTCCACTTT. Its translation: CASTPRGNSPLHF.

The chain carries TRBV30 and TRBJ1-1, with a possible D match to TRBD1 (5 bases). The CDR3 is 14 residues long. Between the trimmed V and J ends, which lost 0 bases and 5 bases, there was a span of 13 bases. Germline CDR1 is GTSNPN and CDR2 is SVGIG (reference sequence). The CDR3 loop reads CAWSVVGGRTEAFF. In DNA form, the CDR3 reads TGTGCCTGGAGTGTGGTCGGGGGACGTACTGAAGCTTTCTTT. Full variable domain (rest looked up from reference TRBV30 and TRBJ1-1): SQTIHQWPATLVQPVGSPLSLECTVEGTSNPNLYWYRQAAGRGLQLLFYSVGIGQISSEVPQNLSASRPQDRQFILSSKKLLLSDSGFYLCAWSVVGGRTEAFFGQGTRLTVV.

This chain uses TRBV18 with TRBJ2-1; TRBD1 might be the D (6 bases). CDR3 length: 15 amino acids. Trimming removed 3 bases at V and 9 bases at J, with 18 bases between. Germline CDR1 reads KGHSH; CDR2 reads LQKENI. The CDR3 nucleotides are TGTGCCAGCTCACCCACAGGGACCCGTACGGGTGAGCAGTTCTTC. Translated, it gives CASSPTGTRTGEQFF.

The rearrangement joins TRBV5-1 to TRBJ1-1, with D perhaps matching TRBD1 (5 bases). Germline V gives CDR1 SGHRS, CDR2 YFSETQ. V shed 0 bases and J shed 3 bases, with 9 bases lying between them. The CDR3 sequence is 14 residues long. In DNA form, the CDR3 reads TGCGCCAGCAGCTTGGAGGGGCGTTACACTGAAGCTTTCTTT. This encodes CASSLEGRYTEAFF.

The chain employs TRBV9 and TRBJ2-5; possibly TRBD2 for D (6 bases). Germline CDR1 is SGDLS and CDR2 is YYNGEE. V lost 3 bases, J lost 5 bases, and 11 bases lay in between. The CDR3 contains 13 residues. CDR3 nucleotide sequence: TGTGCCAGCAGCGCGGGGGATAGGGAGACCCAGTACTTC. Translation: CASSAGDRETQYF.

For this clone: Its ends do not fully match the called genes, so a read error is possible. The V and J genes are TRBV29-1 and TRBJ1-4, with D hard to call. CDR3 length: 11 amino acids. Germline V CDR1 and CDR2: SQVTM, ANQGSEA. CDR3 protein: CSIEVSQKLFF. In DNA form, the CDR3 reads TGCAGCATTGAGGTATCGCAGAAACTGTTTTTT.

The V call is TRBV9, the J call TRBJ1-4; 9 bases match TRBD1. The CDR3 has 15 amino acids. The germline V gene encodes CDR1 SGDLS and CDR2 YYNGEE. The V segment lost 3 bases and the J segment 7 bases; nucleotides outside the gene matches: 7. CDR3 nucleotide sequence: TGTGCCAGCAGCGGAGGACAGGGGAGGTCTGAAAAACTGTTTTTT. Translated: CASSGGQGRSEKLFF.

This clone was recorded only once. This sequence joins TRBV29-1 and TRBJ2-3, with TRBD1 matching over 7 bases. From germline, CDR1 is SQVTM and CDR2 ANQGSEA. This CDR3 region has 13 residues. The V segment lost 7 bases and the J segment 3 bases; nucleotides outside the gene matches: 7. The CDR3 is CSAVTGPTDTQYF. The CDR3 DNA sequence: TGCAGCGCTGTGACAGGGCCGACAGATACGCAGTATTTT.

This sequence joins TRBV19 and TRBJ1-2, with D uncertain. The CDR3 covers 13 residues. Germline CDR1 LNHDA, CDR2 SQIVND (reference sequence). V lost 3 bases, J lost 5 bases, and 10 bases lay in between. CDR3: CASSIPRDYGYTF. In DNA, the CDR3 is TGTGCCAGTAGTATTCCCCGGGATTATGGCTACACCTTC.

The chain uses TRBV7-9 and TRBJ1-1; D uncertain. This CDR3 contains 13 residues. Germline V gives CDR1 SEHNR, CDR2 FQNEAQ (reference sequence). Trimming pared 2 bases from V and 7 bases from J, leaving 11 bases between. The CDR3 DNA reads TGTGCCAGCAGCTTATACCAGCCGGGTGAAGCTTTCTTT. Residues: CASSLYQPGEAFF.

The chain joins TRBV2 to TRBJ2-3; the match to TRBD2 covers 14 bases. The trim removed 5 bases at V and 6 bases at J, leaving 4 bases unmatched. The CDR3 extends over 15 amino acids. Germline CDR1 SNHLY, CDR2 FYNNEI. The CDR3 loop is CASSLRLAGGDTQYF. DNA of the CDR3: TGTGCCAGCAGTCTGCGACTAGCGGGAGGGGATACGCAGTATTTT.